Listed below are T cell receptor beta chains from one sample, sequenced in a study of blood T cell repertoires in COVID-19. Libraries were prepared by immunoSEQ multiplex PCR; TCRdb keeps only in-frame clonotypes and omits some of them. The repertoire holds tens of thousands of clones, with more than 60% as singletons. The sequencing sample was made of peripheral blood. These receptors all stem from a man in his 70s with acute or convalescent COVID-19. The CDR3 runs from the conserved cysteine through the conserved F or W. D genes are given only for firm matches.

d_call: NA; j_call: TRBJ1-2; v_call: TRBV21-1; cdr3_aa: CASSDGSYGYTF
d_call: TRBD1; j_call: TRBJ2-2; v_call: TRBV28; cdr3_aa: CASQGDRGLNTGELFF
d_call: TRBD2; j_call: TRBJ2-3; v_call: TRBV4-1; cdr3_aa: CASSQEGARTSGKTDTQYF
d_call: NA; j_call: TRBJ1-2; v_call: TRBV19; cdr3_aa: CASDFQGRSGYTF
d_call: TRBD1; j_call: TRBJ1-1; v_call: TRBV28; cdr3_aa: CASTGQGADTEAFF
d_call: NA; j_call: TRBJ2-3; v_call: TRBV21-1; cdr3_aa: CASSKAGDCCLPDTQYF
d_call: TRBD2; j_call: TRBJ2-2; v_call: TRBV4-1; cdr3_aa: CASSQALASNTGELFF
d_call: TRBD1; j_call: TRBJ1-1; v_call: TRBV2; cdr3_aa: CASIGTGGLTEAFF
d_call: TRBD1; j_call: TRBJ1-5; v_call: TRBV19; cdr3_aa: CASSMDRGVQPQHF
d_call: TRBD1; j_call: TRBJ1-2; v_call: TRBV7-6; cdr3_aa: CASSLAWTGGKYGYTF
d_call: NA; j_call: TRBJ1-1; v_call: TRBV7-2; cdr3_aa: CASSFRVMNTEAFF
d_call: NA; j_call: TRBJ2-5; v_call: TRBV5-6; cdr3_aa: CASSFGAGEPETQYF
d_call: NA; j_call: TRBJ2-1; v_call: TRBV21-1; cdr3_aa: CASSKIARGRTYNEQFF
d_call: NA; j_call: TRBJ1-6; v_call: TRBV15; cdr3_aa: CATSSRTPYNSPLHF
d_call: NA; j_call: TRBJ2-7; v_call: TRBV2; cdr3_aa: CASARVREQYF
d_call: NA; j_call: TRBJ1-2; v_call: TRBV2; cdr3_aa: CASSEWAPNGYTF
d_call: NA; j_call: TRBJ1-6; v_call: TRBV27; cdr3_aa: CASSPWTAQSPLHF
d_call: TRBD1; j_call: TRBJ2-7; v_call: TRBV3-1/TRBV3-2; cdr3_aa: CASSSGGTGPLGQYF
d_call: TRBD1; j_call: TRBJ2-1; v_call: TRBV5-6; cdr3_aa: CASSPKGTGAKNEQFF
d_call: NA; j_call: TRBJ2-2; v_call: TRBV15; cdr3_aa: CATSRDETAWYTGELFF
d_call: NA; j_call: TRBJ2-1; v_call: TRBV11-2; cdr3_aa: CASSLVSNEQFF
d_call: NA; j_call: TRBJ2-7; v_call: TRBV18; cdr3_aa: CASSPLAPGGLPYEQYF
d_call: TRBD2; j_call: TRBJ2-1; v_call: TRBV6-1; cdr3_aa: CASSERGAAHEQFF
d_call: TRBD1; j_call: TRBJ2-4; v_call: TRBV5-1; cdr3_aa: CASSSRTGENIQYF
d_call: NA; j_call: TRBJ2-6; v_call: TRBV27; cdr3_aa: CASSLVIPSGANVLTF
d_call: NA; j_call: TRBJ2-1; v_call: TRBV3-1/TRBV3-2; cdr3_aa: CASSPNGLAEQFF
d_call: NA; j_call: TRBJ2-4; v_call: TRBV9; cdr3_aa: CASSVEGRVGNIQYF
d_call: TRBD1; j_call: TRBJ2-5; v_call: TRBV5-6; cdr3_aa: CASSLVTGALVTQYF
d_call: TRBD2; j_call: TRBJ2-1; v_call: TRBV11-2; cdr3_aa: CASSPREDPYNEQFF
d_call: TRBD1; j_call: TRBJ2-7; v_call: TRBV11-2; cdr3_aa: CASSSGQGLSYEQYF
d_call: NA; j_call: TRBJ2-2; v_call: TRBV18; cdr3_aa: CASSRQTGELFF
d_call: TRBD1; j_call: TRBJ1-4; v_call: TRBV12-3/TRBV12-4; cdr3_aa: CATRGQGDGKLFF
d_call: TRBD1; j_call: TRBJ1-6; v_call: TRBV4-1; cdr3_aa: CASSQSTPGQHNSPLHF
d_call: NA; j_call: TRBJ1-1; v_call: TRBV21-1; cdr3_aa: CASSKSLEAFF
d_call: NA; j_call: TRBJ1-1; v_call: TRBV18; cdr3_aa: CASSSGSGIWTEAFF
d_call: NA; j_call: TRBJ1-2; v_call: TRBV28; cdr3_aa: CASSSYYGYTF
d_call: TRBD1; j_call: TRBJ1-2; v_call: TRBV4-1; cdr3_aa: CASSQETGGSPNYGYTF
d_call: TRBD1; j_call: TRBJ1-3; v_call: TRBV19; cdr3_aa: CASSMGQGAGNTIYF
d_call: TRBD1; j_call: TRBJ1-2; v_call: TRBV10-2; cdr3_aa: CASSLGQGRNYGYTF
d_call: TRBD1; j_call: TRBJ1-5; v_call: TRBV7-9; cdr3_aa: CASSWDRVDQPQHF
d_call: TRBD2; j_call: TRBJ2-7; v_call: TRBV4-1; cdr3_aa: CASSRGLAGALTSYEQYF
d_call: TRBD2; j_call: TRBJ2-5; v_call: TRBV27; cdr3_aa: CASSLSVAGYKETQYF
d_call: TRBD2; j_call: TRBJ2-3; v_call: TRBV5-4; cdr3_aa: CASSLGTSGAEMRGQYF